Included here is one TCR beta chain sequence, with context. Its antigen is still unknown. These data are taken from a study of T cell responses to AZD1222 COVID-19 vaccine. Study-level findings and limits: Unmutated variant regions are reportedly the target of nearly half of TCRs that are spike-specific. Seropositive AZD1222 recipients at baseline numbered only 6 or 7. Sampled repertoires all dated from after the peak T cell response.

The table came from immunoSEQ multiplex PCR; TCRdb's copy has only in-frame clones and leaves some out. The sample holds roughly 150,000 clones; 85% to 90% are singletons and the top ten take just over 9%. The germline gives CDR1 SGHRS, CDR2 YFSETQ. The V end was cut by 3 bases, the J end by 0 bases, with 13 bases between. The CDR3 sequence is 16 residues long. The material was peripheral blood, obtained 28 days after the second AZD1222 dose. V gene TRBV5-1 combines with J gene TRBJ1-3, with D possibly matching TRBD1 (6 bases). The receptor was derived from an adult who received the AZD1222 COVID-19 vaccine. CDR3 DNA sequence: TGCGCCAGCAGCTCTACAGGGCCGTTCTCTGGAAACACCATATATTTT. Protein: CASSSTGPFSGNTIYF.